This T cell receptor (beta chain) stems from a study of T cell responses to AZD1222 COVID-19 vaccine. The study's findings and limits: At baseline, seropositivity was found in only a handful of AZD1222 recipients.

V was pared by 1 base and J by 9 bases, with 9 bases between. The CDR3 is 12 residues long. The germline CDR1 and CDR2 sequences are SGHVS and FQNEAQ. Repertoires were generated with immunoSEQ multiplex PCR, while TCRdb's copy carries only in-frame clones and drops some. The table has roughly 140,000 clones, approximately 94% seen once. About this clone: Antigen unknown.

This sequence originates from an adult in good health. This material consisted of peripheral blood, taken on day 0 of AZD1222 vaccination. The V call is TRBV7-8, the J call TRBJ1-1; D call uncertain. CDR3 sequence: CASSLVTGKAFF. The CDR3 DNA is TGTGCCAGCAGCTTAGTTACCGGGAAAGCTTTCTTT.